This section outlines one T cell receptor beta chain sequence together with its context. Its target is not known. The data belong to a study of post-analysis software for immune sequencing data. Study information: Multiple sclerosis in the patients followed relapsing-remitting, secondary progressive and progressive-relapsing courses.

This CDR3 spans 16 amino acids. J lost 5 bases, V lost 5 bases, and 17 bases had no gene match. Germline values: CDR1 DFQATT, CDR2 SNEGSKA (reference sequence). Unique molecular identifiers had been added to the TCR beta cDNA libraries. With about 1 to 11 million T cells as the source, roughly 0.5 million cDNA molecules resulted. TCRdb reprocessed the PCR reads via MiXCR and lists one record per CDR3 protein. The sample includes approximately 360,000 distinct CDR3 sequences, roughly 30% of them seen just once. General study results and limits: Batch-matched samples strongly co-clustered by F measure. Higher frequency in patients than in controls was seen for several TRBV segments, with TRBV5-6, TRBV5-1 and TRBV20-1 among them. Normalized Chao1 diversity was significantly reduced in patients versus controls.

The rearrangement joins TRBV20-1 to TRBJ1-2, with 7 bases lining up with TRBD1. This TCR was recovered from a girl aged 5-17 years with multiple sclerosis. The sequenced sample consisted of blood. This chain's CDR3 is CSALDPGTELRYGYTF. CDR3 nucleotide sequence: TGCAGTGCTTTGGATCCCGGGACAGAGCTGCGTTATGGCTACACCTTC.